The clone carrying this T cell receptor (beta chain) was observed once. The data were obtained in a study of blood T cell repertoires in COVID-19. Study-level information: There were acute and convalescent COVID-19 samples, and they came from the United States, Italy and Spain. The cDNA or gDNA used as material had been derived from T cells, B-cell-depleted T cells, or PBMCs.

Original data processing: Researchers report that nucleated cell counts were estimated from reference gene primer amplification. Data came from immunoSEQ multiplex PCR; TCRdb stores just in-frame clones and leaves some out. That table gives V, J and clone size, and the DNA gave D and trimming. This sample has under 100,000 clones; about 83% occur once, and the top ten carry 15% to 20%. Trimming stripped 4 bases from V and 5 bases from J, with 18 bases between. This CDR3 is 15 amino acids long. Per germline, CDR1 SGDLS and CDR2 YYNGEE. Sequenced: peripheral blood. The V gene is TRBV9, the J gene TRBJ2-5; a weak D match, TRBD2 (5 bases). The source is a woman aged 55 to 70 with acute or convalescent COVID-19. CDR3 in amino acids: CASSLRQGGEETQYF. As DNA, the CDR3 is TGTGCCAGCAGCCTCAGACAAGGAGGAGAGGAGACCCAGTACTTC. The whole variable domain, filled in from reference TRBV9 and TRBJ2-5, reads DSGVTQTPKHLITATGQRVTLRCSPRSGDLSVYWYQQSLDQGLQFLIQYYNGEERAKGNILERFSAQQFPDLHSELNLSSLELGDSALYFCASSLRQGGEETQYFGPGTRLLVL.